This is a list of T cell receptor beta chains from one sample in a study of cytomegalovirus exposure and HLA in healthy donors. The method was immunoSEQ multiplex PCR; TCRdb's version includes in-frame clones alone and lacks a portion of them. Here the sample spans about 150,000 clones, roughly 84% being singletons. The sample comprised PBMCs. These receptors all stem from a human donor in good health. CDR3s leave out the opening cysteine and the closing phenylalanine or tryptophan. D genes are given only for firm matches.

len	d_gene	v_gene	CDR3aa
12	.	TRBV9	ASSLRGGRETQY
10	.	TRBV10-3	AISEGQGGTF
15	TRBD1	TRBV9	ASSAEGALPHGEKLF
13	.	TRBV5-1	ASSHGGQAFYGYT
13	.	TRBV13	ASRRAEGRGHEQY
14	TRBD2	TRBV4-2	ASSQDFGGASYEQY
13	TRBD1	TRBV16	ASSPNRGQYQPQH
14	.	TRBV29-1	SVGLGGRINTGELF
16	TRBD2	TRBV5-8	ASSRTSGINFFSYEQY
11	.	TRBV11-2	ASSPTWTPGYT
14	TRBD2	TRBV11-1	ASSGRGLADPYEQY
13	.	TRBV28	ASSLGGRSNTEAF
14	TRBD2	TRBV18	ASTSLALSSYNEQF
11	.	TRBV19	ASSLRQNLEAF
11	TRBD1	TRBV6-5	ASRRGQAETQY